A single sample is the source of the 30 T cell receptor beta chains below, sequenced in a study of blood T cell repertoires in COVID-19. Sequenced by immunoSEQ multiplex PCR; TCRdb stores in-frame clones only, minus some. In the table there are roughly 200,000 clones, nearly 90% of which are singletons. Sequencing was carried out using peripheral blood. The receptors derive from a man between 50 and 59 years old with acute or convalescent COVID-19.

The CDR3 here is CASSIDRGSVGELFF. The DNA for the CDR3 is TGTGCCAGCAGCATTGACAGGGGATCGGTCGGGGAGCTGTTTTTT. V gene TRBV9 combines with J gene TRBJ2-2, with TRBD1 matching 8 bases. The V and J ends lost 4 bases and 7 bases, in that order; junction bases with no gene match: 9. From germline, CDR1 is SGDLS and CDR2 YYNGEE. There are 15 residues in the CDR3.

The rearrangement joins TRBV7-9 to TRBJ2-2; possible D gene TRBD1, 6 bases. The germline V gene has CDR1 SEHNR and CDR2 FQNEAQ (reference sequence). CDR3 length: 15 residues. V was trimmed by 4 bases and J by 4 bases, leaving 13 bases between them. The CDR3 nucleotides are TGTGCCAGCAGCTGGCCCCTGGGGGCCACCGGGGAGCTGTTTTTT. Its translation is CASSWPLGATGELFF.

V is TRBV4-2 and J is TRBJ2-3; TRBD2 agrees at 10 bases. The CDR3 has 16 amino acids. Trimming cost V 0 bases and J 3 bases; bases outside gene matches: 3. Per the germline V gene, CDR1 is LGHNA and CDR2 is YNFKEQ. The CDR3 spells CASSQEGAGGTDTQYF. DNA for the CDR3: TGTGCCAGCAGCCAAGAGGGAGCGGGGGGGACAGATACGCAGTATTTT.

The CDR3 DNA reads TGTGCCAGCAGTTCCTCACTGGAGTTAGGCTACACCTTC. Its translation is CASSSSLELGYTF. The V gene is TRBV27, the J gene TRBJ1-2, with D unclear. The CDR3 has 13 residues. Germline CDR1 is MNHEY and CDR2 is SMNVEV (reference sequence). V was shortened by 4 bases and J by 8 bases, with 14 bases between the two germline ends.

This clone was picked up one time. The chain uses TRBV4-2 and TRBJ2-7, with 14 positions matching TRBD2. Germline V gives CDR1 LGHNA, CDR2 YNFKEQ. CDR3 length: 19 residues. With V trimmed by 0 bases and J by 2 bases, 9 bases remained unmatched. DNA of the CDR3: TGTGCCAGCAGCCAAGATAGGCAAGGGACTAGCGGGAGACCCTACGAGCAGTACTTC. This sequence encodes CASSQDRQGTSGRPYEQYF.

The CDR3 DNA is TGTGCCAGCAGCTGGCTAGCAGCTAGCACAGATACGCAGTATTTT. This gives the protein CASSWLAASTDTQYF. The genes are TRBV7-9 and TRBJ2-3, with D possibly matching TRBD2 (5 bases). The CDR3 covers 15 residues. Germline V gene sequence: CDR1 SEHNR, CDR2 FQNEAQ (reference sequence). V shed 4 bases and J shed 0 bases, with 11 bases lying between them.

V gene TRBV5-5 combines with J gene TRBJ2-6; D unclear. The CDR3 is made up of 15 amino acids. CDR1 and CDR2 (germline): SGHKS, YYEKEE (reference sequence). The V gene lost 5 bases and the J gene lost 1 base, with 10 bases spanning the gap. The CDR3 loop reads CASRPQVSGANVLTF. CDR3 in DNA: TGTGCCAGCAGACCCCAGGTGTCTGGGGCCAACGTCCTGACTTTC.

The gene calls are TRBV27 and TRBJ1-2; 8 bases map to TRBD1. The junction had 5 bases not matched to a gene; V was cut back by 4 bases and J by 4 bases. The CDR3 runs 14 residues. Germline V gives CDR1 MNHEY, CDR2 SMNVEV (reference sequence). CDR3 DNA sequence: TGTGCCAGCAGTTCATCAGGGGGCAGCTATGGCTACACCTTC. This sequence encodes CASSSSGGSYGYTF.

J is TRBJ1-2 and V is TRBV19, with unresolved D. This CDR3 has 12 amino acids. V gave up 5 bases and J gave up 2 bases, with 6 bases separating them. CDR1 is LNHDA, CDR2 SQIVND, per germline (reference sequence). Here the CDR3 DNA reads TGTGCCAGTAGTTTGCGAAACTATGGCTACACCTTC. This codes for CASSLRNYGYTF.

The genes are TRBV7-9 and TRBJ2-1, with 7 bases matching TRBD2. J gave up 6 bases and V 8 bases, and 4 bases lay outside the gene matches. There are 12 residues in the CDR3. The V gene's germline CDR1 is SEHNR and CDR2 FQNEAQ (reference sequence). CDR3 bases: TGTGCCAGCCGACTAGCCCGCAATGAGCAGTTCTTC. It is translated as CASRLARNEQFF.

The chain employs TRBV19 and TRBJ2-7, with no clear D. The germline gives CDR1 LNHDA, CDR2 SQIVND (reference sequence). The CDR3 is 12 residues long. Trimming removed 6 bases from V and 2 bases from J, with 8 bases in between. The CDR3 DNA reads TGTGCCAGTAGCGACAAGGCCTACGAGCAGTACTTC. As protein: CASSDKAYEQYF.

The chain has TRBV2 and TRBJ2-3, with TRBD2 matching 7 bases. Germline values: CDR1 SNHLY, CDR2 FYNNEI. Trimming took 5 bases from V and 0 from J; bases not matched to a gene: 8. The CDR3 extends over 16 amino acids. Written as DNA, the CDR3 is TGTGCCAGCAGTATCGGTGGCGGGGGTAGCACAGATACGCAGTATTTT. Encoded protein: CASSIGGGGSTDTQYF.

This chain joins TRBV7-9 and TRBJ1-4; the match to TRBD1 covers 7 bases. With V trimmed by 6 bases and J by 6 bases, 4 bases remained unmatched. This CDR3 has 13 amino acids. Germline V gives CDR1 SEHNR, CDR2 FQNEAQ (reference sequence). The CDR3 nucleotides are TGTGCCAGCAGGAGGGGGCCGGATGAAAAACTGTTTTTT. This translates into CASRRGPDEKLFF.

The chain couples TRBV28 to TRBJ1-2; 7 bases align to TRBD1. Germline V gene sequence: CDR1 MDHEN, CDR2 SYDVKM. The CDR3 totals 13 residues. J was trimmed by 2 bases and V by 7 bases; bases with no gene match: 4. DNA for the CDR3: TGTGCCAGCATCTCGGGACAGAACTATGGCTACACCTTC. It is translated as CASISGQNYGYTF.

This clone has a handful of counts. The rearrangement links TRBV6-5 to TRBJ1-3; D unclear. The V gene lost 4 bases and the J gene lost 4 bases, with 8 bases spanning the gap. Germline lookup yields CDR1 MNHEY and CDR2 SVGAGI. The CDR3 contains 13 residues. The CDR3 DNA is TGTGCCAGCAGTTCCGTCGCGGGAAACACCATATATTTT. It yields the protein CASSSVAGNTIYF.

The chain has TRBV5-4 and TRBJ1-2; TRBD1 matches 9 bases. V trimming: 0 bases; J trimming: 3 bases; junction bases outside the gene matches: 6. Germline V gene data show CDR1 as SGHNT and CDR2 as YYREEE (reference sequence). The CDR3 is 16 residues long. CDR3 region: CASSLEWTGADYGYTF. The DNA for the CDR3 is TGTGCCAGCAGCTTGGAGTGGACAGGGGCTGACTATGGCTACACCTTC.

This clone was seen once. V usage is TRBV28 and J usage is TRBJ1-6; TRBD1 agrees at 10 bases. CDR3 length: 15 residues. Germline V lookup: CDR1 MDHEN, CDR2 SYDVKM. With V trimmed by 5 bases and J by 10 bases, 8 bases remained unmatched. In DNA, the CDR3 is TGTGCCAGCAGTCGACAGGGGGCGGTTGAGTCACCCCTCCACTTT. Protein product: CASSRQGAVESPLHF.

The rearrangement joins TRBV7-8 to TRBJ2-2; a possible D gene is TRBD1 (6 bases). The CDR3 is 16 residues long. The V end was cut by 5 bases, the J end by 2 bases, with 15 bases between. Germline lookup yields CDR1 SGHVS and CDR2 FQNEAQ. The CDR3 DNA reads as TGTGCCAGCAGCACCAGACAGGCGATCAACACCGGGGAGCTGTTTTTT. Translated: CASSTRQAINTGELFF. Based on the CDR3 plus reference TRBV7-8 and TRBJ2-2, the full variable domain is GAGVSQSPRYKVAKRGQDVALRCDPISGHVSLFWYQQALGQGPEFLTYFQNEAQLDKSGLPSDRFFAERPEGSVSTLKIQRTQQEDSAVYLCASSTRQAINTGELFFGEGSRLTVL.

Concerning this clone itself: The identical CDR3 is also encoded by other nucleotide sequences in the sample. The CDR3 here is CASSGTSGNEQFF. CDR3 DNA sequence: TGTGCCAGCAGTGGGACTAGCGGGAATGAGCAGTTCTTC. V is TRBV9 and J is TRBJ2-1, with TRBD2 identical over 12 bases. Germline-derived CDR1 and CDR2 are SGDLS and YYNGEE. J lost 7 bases, V lost 5 bases, and 1 base had no gene match. This CDR3 has 13 residues. Full variable domain (rest looked up from reference TRBV9 and TRBJ2-1): DSGVTQTPKHLITATGQRVTLRCSPRSGDLSVYWYQQSLDQGLQFLIQYYNGEERAKGNILERFSAQQFPDLHSELNLSSLELGDSALYFCASSGTSGNEQFFGPGTRLTVL.

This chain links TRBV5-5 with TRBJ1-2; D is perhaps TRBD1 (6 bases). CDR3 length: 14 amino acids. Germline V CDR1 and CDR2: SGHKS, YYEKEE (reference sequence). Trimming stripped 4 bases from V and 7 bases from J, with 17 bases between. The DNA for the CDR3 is TGTGCCAGCAGCCCCAGGGGAGGGGAGGCTGGCTACACCTTC. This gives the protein CASSPRGGEAGYTF.

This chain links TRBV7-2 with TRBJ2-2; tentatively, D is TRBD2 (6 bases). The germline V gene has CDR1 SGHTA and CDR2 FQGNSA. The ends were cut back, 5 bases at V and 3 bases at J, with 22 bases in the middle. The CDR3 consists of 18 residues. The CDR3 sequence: CASSPPGVRGMYTGELFF. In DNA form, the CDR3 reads TGTGCCAGCAGCCCCCCGGGGGTCCGGGGGATGTACACCGGGGAGCTGTTTTTT.

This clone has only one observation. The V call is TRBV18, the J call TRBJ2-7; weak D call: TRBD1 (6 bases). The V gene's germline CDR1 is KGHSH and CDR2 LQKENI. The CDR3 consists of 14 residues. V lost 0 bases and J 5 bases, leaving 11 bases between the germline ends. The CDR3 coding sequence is TGTGCCAGCTCACCACCGACAGGTCGGGACGAGCAGTACTTC. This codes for CASSPPTGRDEQYF. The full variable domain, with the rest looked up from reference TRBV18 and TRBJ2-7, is NAGVMQNPRHLVRRRGQEARLRCSPMKGHSHVYWYRQLPEEGLKFMVYLQKENIIDESGMPKERFSAEFPKEGPSILRIQQVVRGDSAAYFCASSPPTGRDEQYFGPGTRLTVT.

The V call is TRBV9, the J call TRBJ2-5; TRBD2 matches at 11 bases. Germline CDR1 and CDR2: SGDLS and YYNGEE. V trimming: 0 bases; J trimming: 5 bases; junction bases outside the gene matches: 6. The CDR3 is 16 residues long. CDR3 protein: CASSVATSGGRETQYF. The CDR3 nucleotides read TGTGCCAGCAGCGTAGCTACTAGCGGGGGACGGGAGACCCAGTACTTC. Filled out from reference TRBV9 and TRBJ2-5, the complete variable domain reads DSGVTQTPKHLITATGQRVTLRCSPRSGDLSVYWYQQSLDQGLQFLIQYYNGEERAKGNILERFSAQQFPDLHSELNLSSLELGDSALYFCASSVATSGGRETQYFGPGTRLLVL.

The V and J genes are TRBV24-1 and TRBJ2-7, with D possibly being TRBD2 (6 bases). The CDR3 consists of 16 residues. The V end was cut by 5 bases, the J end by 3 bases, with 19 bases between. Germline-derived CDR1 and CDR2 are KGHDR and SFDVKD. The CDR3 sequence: CATSGRGQEGGYEQYF. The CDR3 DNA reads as TGTGCCACCAGTGGAAGGGGCCAGGAGGGAGGCTACGAGCAGTACTTC.

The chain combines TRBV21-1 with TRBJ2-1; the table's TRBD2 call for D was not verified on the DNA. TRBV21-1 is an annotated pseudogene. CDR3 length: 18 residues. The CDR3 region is CASSKYGGRGTSYNEQFF. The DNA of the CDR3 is TGTGCCAGCAGCAAGTACGGGGGGCGAGGGACCAGCTACAATGAGCAGTTCTTC.

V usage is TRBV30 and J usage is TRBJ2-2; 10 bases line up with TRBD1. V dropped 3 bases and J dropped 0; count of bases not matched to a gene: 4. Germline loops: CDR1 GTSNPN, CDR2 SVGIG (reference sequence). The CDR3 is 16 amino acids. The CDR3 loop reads CAWSLDRGTNTGELFF. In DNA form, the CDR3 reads TGTGCCTGGAGCTTGGACAGGGGGACGAACACCGGGGAGCTGTTTTTT.

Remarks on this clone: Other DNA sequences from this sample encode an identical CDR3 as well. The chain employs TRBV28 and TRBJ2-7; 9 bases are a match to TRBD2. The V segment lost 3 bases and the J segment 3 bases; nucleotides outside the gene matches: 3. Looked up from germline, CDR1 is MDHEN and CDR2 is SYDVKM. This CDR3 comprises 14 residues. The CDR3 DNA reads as TGTGCCAGCAGTTTTTGGCGGGAGGGCTACGAGCAGTACTTC. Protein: CASSFWREGYEQYF.

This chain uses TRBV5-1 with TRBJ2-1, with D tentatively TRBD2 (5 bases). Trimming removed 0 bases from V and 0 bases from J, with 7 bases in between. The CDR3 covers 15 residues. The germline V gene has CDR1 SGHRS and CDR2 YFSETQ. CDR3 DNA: TGCGCCAGCAGCTTGGAGCGGATCTCCTACAATGAGCAGTTCTTC. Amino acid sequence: CASSLERISYNEQFF.

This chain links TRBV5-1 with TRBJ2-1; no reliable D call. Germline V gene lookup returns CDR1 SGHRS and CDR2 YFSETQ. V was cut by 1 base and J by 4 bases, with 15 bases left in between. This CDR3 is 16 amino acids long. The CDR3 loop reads CASSLFNTPKYNEQFF. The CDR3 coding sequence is TGCGCCAGCAGCTTGTTCAACACCCCGAAATACAATGAGCAGTTCTTC.

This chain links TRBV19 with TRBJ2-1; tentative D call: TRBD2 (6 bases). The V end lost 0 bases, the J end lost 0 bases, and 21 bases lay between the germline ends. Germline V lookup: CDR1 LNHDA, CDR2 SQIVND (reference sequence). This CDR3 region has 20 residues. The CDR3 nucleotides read TGTGCCAGTAGTATAGATCTCTACTCGTTGGGACTTAGCTCCTACAATGAGCAGTTCTTC. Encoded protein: CASSIDLYSLGLSSYNEQFF.